The 24 T cell receptor beta chains given below trace back to one sample, sequenced in a study of T cell clones after liver transplantation. Profiling relied on immunoSEQ multiplex PCR, and the TCRdb table lists in-frame clones only, not all of them. Among around 43,000 clones listed, 85% to 90% were seen once. Sequenced here: CD4+ T cells from blood, sampled 24 months after liver transplant. These receptors all come from a human patient who received a liver transplant. The T cells may partly be graft donor cells.

The chain links TRBV7-9 to TRBJ1-1, with 8 bases aligning to TRBD1. Unmatched junction bases numbered 8, after V lost 4 bases and J lost 4 bases. The CDR3 is 15 amino acids. Germline V gene lookup returns CDR1 SEHNR and CDR2 FQNEAQ (reference sequence). The CDR3 reads CASSSSRQGATEAFF. The CDR3 nucleotides read TGTGCCAGCAGCTCTTCGCGGCAGGGGGCCACTGAAGCTTTCTTT. The full variable domain, rest sourced from reference TRBV7-9 and TRBJ1-1, is DTGVSQNPRHKITKRGQNVTFRCDPISEHNRLYWYRQTLGQGPEFLTYFQNEAQLEKSRLLSDRFSAERPKGSFSTLEIQRTEQGDSAMYLCASSSSRQGATEAFFGQGTRLTVV.

The gene calls are TRBV14 and TRBJ1-1, with a weak D call TRBD1 (5 bases). V was trimmed by 3 bases and J by 4 bases, leaving 9 bases between them. The length of the CDR3 is 13 residues. Germline CDR1 is SGHDN and CDR2 is FVKESK. The chain's CDR3 is CASSQGVITEAFF. CDR3 bases: TGTGCCAGCAGCCAGGGGGTGATCACTGAAGCTTTCTTT.

The V call is TRBV23-1, the J call TRBJ1-2; D not resolved. TRBV23-1 is filed as an ORF, its function uncertain. V lost 2 bases to trimming and J lost 8 bases, with 12 bases between them. The length of the CDR3 is 13 residues. In nucleotides, the CDR3 is TGCGCCAGCAGTCAAGAGGGTATCAGCGGCTACACCTTC. Translating gives CASSQEGISGYTF.

The V gene is TRBV7-8, the J gene TRBJ2-2; TRBD1 matches at 7 bases. The trim removed 5 bases at V and 3 bases at J, leaving 9 bases unmatched. Per germline, CDR1 SGHVS and CDR2 FQNEAQ. This CDR3 spans 16 amino acids. CDR3 sequence reads: CASSPRQGVDTGELFF. The DNA of the CDR3 is TGTGCCAGCAGCCCCCGGCAGGGGGTCGACACCGGGGAGCTGTTTTTT.

The chain recombines TRBV5-6 with TRBJ1-1; 7 bases fit TRBD1. Trimming removed 1 base from V and 2 bases from J; junction bases left unmatched: 2. Germline V gene sequence: CDR1 SGHDT, CDR2 YYEEEE. The CDR3 spans 14 residues. The DNA of the CDR3 is TGTGCCAGCAGCTTGACAGGGGTCAACACTGAAGCTTTCTTT. Its protein is CASSLTGVNTEAFF.

The CDR3 bases are TGTGCCAGCAGTGGGACTAGCGGTCGTTCCTACGAGCAGTACTTC. The encoded protein is CASSGTSGRSYEQYF. V is TRBV6-6 and J is TRBJ2-7; 11 positions agree with TRBD2. CDR1 MNHNY and CDR2 SVGAGI come from the germline V gene (reference sequence). V shed 5 bases, J shed 1 base, and the junction held 4 bases outside the gene matches. The CDR3 has 15 amino acids.

The CDR3: CASSKVLRGDNEKLFF. The CDR3 region has the DNA TGTGCCAGCAGCAAAGTTTTAAGAGGGGATAATGAAAAACTGTTTTTT. The V call is TRBV21-1, the J call TRBJ1-4. TRBV21-1 is tagged as a pseudogene. CDR3 size: 16 residues.

This clone has a single count. V gene TRBV10-1 combines with J gene TRBJ2-2, with 7 positions matching TRBD1. CDR1 and CDR2 from the germline V gene are WNHNN and SYGVQD (reference sequence). CDR3 length equals 13 residues. V lost 10 bases to trimming and J lost 0 bases; unmatched junction nucleotides: 2. CDR3 DNA: TGCGCCACCAGGGGGTCGAACACCGGGGAGCTGTTTTTT. Its translation: CATRGSNTGELFF.

The V gene is TRBV2, the J gene TRBJ2-1, with 12 bases lining up with TRBD2. Germline loops: CDR1 SNHLY, CDR2 FYNNEI. Trimming took 8 bases from V and 7 from J; bases not matched to a gene: 9. The length of the CDR3 is 15 residues. The CDR3, as DNA: TGTGCCAGCCGCCGGACTAGCGGGATGGTTAATGAGCAGTTCTTC. Translation: CASRRTSGMVNEQFF.

The chain links TRBV6-1 to TRBJ2-7, with D tentatively TRBD2 (6 bases). With 4 bases removed from V and 2 bases from J, the gap between germline ends came to 15 bases. CDR3 length: 15 residues. The germline CDR1 and CDR2 sequences are MNHNS and SASEGT. CDR3 region: CASSVGGDPAYEQYF. CDR3 in DNA: TGTGCCAGCAGTGTAGGCGGGGATCCTGCCTACGAGCAGTACTTC.

This chain uses TRBV19 with TRBJ1-1; D remains unclear. The CDR3 runs to 12 residues. V lost 3 bases and J 7 bases, leaving 9 bases between the germline ends. The germline V gene has CDR1 LNHDA and CDR2 SQIVND (reference sequence). CDR3 DNA: TGTGCCAGTAGTATCCTCCGAGGTGAAGCTTTCTTT. Its translation is CASSILRGEAFF. The full variable domain, in which reference TRBV19 and TRBJ1-1 provide the parts outside the CDR3, is DGGITQSPKYLFRKEGQNVTLSCEQNLNHDAMYWYRQDPGQGLRLIYYSQIVNDFQKGDIAEGYSVSREKKESFPLTVTSAQKNPTAFYLCASSILRGEAFFGQGTRLTVV.

The chain combines TRBV5-6 with TRBJ1-2; 9 nucleotides align to TRBD1. The V gene end was trimmed by 2 bases and the J gene end by 10 bases; junction bases not matched to a gene: 9. Germline V gene data show CDR1 as SGHDT and CDR2 as YYEEEE. This CDR3 has 14 residues. CDR3 bases: TGTGCCAGCAGCTTCGACAGGGGGAAAACGGACTACACCTTC. Its translation is CASSFDRGKTDYTF.

The chain combines TRBV4-2 with TRBJ2-7, with D possibly TRBD1 on 6 matching bases. This CDR3 has 15 residues. V lost 1 base and J 0 bases, leaving 10 bases between the germline ends. Germline V gene data show CDR1 as LGHNA and CDR2 as YNFKEQ. This CDR3 is CASSQAAGDSYEQYF. The CDR3 DNA reads as TGTGCCAGCAGCCAAGCCGCAGGGGACTCCTACGAGCAGTACTTC.

This chain uses TRBV4-1 with TRBJ2-2, with 11 nucleotides matching TRBD2. V lost 3 bases and J lost 7; bases outside the gene matches: 7. The CDR3 runs 16 residues. CDR1 and CDR2 from the germline V gene are MGHRA and YSYEKL. The CDR3 region has the DNA TGCGCCAGCAGCCACCTACTAGCGGGAGACGTCGGGGAGCTGTTTTTT. Its translation is CASSHLLAGDVGELFF.

The CDR3 DNA reads as TGTGCCAGCAGGCTCCGAGGTACGCAGTATTTT. This translates into CASRLRGTQYF. This chain connects TRBV6-6 to TRBJ2-3, with no clear D. CDR3 length equals 11 residues. V was cut by 6 bases and J by 8 bases, with 9 bases left in between. Germline V gene lookup returns CDR1 MNHNY and CDR2 SVGAGI (reference sequence).

The chain carries TRBV29-1 and TRBJ2-7; 9 bases fit TRBD2. Germline CDR1 SQVTM, CDR2 ANQGSEA. CDR3 size: 12 residues. Trimming removed 5 bases from V and 4 bases from J; junction bases left unmatched: 3. The CDR3 DNA reads as TGCAGCGTTCGGGCGGGAGGGTACGAGCAGTACTTC. Translated: CSVRAGGYEQYF.

The chain has TRBV6-6 and TRBJ2-7, with TRBD2 matching 7 bases. In germline, CDR1 is MNHNY, CDR2 SVGAGI (reference sequence). Losses at the gene ends were 6 bases for V and 0 bases for J; bases not matched to a gene: 5. The CDR3 extends over 14 amino acids. The CDR3 nucleotides are TGTGCCAGCAGCCGAGCGGGAATCTCCTACGAGCAGTACTTC. Its translation: CASSRAGISYEQYF.

The chain uses TRBV9 and TRBJ1-1; the D is unclear. The CDR3 sequence is 16 residues long. V was clipped by 0 bases and J by 0 bases, with 12 bases between them. CDR1 is SGDLS and CDR2 is YYNGEE in the germline V gene. This chain's CDR3 is CASSVGPGGLNTEAFF. The CDR3, as DNA: TGTGCCAGCAGCGTAGGACCCGGAGGGTTGAACACTGAAGCTTTCTTT.

The chain couples TRBV2 to TRBJ2-5, with a weak D call TRBD1 (5 bases). This CDR3 has 13 residues. The V end lost 8 bases, the J end lost 1 base, and 11 bases lay between the germline ends. CDR1 is SNHLY, CDR2 FYNNEI, per germline. CDR3 DNA: TGTGCCAGCCGTATACAGGCCCAAGAGACCCAGTACTTC. This encodes CASRIQAQETQYF.

J is TRBJ2-5 and V is TRBV27, with D uncertain. The CDR3 runs 13 residues. Germline V gives CDR1 MNHEY, CDR2 SMNVEV (reference sequence). V was cut by 5 bases and J by 1 base, with 8 bases left in between. In DNA, the CDR3 is TGTGCCAGCAGTCGGGCGACCCAAGAGACCCAGTACTTC. Amino acid sequence: CASSRATQETQYF.

This clone was observed a few times. This chain joins TRBV30 and TRBJ1-5; D unresolved. Trimming pared 5 bases from V and 4 bases from J, leaving 9 bases between. The CDR3 is 12 amino acids. Germline lookup yields CDR1 GTSNPN and CDR2 SVGIG (reference sequence). CDR3 loop: CAWARANQPQHF. In DNA form, the CDR3 reads TGTGCCTGGGCGCGGGCAAATCAGCCCCAGCATTTT.

The chain joins TRBV2 to TRBJ2-3; TRBD2 agrees at 9 bases. With 6 bases clipped from V and 6 bases from J, the junction kept 10 bases outside the gene matches. Germline V CDR1 and CDR2: SNHLY, FYNNEI. This CDR3 spans 15 amino acids. CDR3 sequence (DNA): TGTGCCAGCAGAGCCGGGACTAGCAGCGCGGATACGCAGTATTTT. This sequence encodes CASRAGTSSADTQYF.

This rearrangement joins TRBV28 to TRBJ2-1, with D unclear. Germline V gene data show CDR1 as MDHEN and CDR2 as SYDVKM. The CDR3 runs to 12 residues. With 6 bases removed from V and 10 bases from J, the gap between germline ends came to 13 bases. Here the CDR3 reads CASSPQVWEQFF. CDR3 coding DNA: TGTGCCAGCAGCCCCCAGGTCTGGGAGCAGTTCTTC.

This clone was recorded only once. This chain connects TRBV18 to TRBJ2-7, with 8 positions matching TRBD1. Germline CDR1 and CDR2: KGHSH and LQKENI. Unmatched junction bases numbered 7, after V lost 5 bases and J lost 4 bases. The CDR3 runs 14 residues. The CDR3: CASSATGVRYEQYF. The CDR3 DNA sequence: TGTGCCAGCTCAGCGACAGGGGTACGATACGAGCAGTACTTC.